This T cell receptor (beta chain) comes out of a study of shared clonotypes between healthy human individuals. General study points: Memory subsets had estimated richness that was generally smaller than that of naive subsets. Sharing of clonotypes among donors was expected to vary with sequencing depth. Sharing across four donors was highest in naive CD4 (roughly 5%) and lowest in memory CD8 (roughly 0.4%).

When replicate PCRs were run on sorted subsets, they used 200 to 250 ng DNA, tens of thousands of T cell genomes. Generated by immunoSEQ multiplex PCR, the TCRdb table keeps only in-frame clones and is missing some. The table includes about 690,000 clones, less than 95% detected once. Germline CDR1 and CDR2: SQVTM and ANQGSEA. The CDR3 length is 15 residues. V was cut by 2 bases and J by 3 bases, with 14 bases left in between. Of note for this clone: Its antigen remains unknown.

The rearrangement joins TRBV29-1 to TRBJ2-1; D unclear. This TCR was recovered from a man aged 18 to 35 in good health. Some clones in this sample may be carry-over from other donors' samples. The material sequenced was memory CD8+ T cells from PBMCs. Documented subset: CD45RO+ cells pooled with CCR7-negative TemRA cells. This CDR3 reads CSVEFRLNIYNEQFF. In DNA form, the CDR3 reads TGCAGCGTTGAATTTCGTCTTAACATCTACAATGAGCAGTTCTTC.